This T cell receptor (beta chain) was recorded in a study of OX40 agonist ivuxolimab in advanced cancers. Study details: Patients were dosed intravenously with ivuxolimab at 0.01 to 10 mg/kg every 2 weeks.

CDR3 length: 15 residues. Germline loops: CDR1 SGHRS, CDR2 YFSETQ. V dropped 2 bases and J dropped 0; count of bases not matched to a gene: 4. Sequenced by immunoSEQ multiplex PCR; TCRdb stores in-frame clones only, minus some. This sample yields more than 80,000 clones, of which roughly 89% are seen a single time; 1.5% to 2% belongs to the top ten. The sequence came from an adult with an advanced solid tumor such as melanoma, head and neck, liver or kidney cancer. The chain is built from TRBV5-1 and TRBJ2-7; 8 positions agree with TRBD2. The sample consisted of CD4+ or CD8+ T cells sorted from blood, taken in a trial of the OX40 agonist ivuxolimab. This chain's CDR3 is CASSLAGASSYEQYF. CDR3 nucleotide sequence: TGCGCCAGCAGCTTAGCGGGGGCCAGCTCCTACGAGCAGTACTTC.